This passage covers 10 T cell receptor beta chains from one sample sequenced in a study of T cells in Graves' hyperthyroidism and ophthalmopathy. Amplification yielded TCR beta CDR3 regions, with RNA transcripts as the source. The primer set for the first-round RT-PCR of the TCR CDR3 was HTBI. TCRdb re-analysed the multiplex PCR reads in MiXCR, keeping a single row per CDR3 protein. The repertoire consists of 300,000 to 400,000 distinct CDR3 sequences, with 15% to 20% occurring once and the leading ten covering about half. Source material: blood. All receptors come from a woman aged 45-60 years with Graves' hyperthyroidism.

The CDR3 DNA reads TGTGCCAGCAGCGGTCCAAACACTGAAGCTTTCTTT. Translating gives CASSGPNTEAFF. This chain uses TRBV9 with TRBJ1-1; no firm D call. CDR3 length: 12 residues. Trimming removed 3 bases at V and 2 bases at J, with 5 bases between. CDR1 is SGDLS, CDR2 YYNGEE, per germline.

In its sample, this clonotype was seen many times. The genes are TRBV20-1 and TRBJ1-1; tentatively, D is TRBD1 (5 bases). The germline V gene has CDR1 DFQATT and CDR2 SNEGSKA (reference sequence). The CDR3 spans 14 residues. V was pared by 0 bases and J by 5 bases, with 13 bases between. The CDR3 DNA reads TGCAGTGCTAGAGATCCCGGGGGGAGGACTGAAGCTTTCTTT. Translation gives CSARDPGGRTEAFF.

This clonotype was recorded at least ten times. The V and J genes are TRBV30 and TRBJ1-1; D is ambiguous. The CDR3 loop spans 14 amino acids. The germline V gene encodes CDR1 GTSNPN and CDR2 SVGIG (reference sequence). V was clipped by 3 bases and J by 5 bases, with 16 bases between them. The CDR3 DNA follows: TGTGCCTGGAGGCCTCTCACCTCGGGTACTGAAGCTTTCTTT. Translating it yields CAWRPLTSGTEAFF.

A word on this clonotype: Mismatch with germline at one junction end may stem from a read error. The chain joins TRBV7-7 to TRBJ2-3, with D hard to call. Germline values: CDR1 SSHAT, CDR2 FNYEAQ (reference sequence). The CDR3 totals 14 residues. The CDR3: CASSSTGLTDTQYF. CDR3 nucleotide sequence: TGTGCTAGCAGCTCTACGGGTCTCACAGATACGCAGTATTTT.

This clonotype was seen a few times. The rearrangement uses TRBV3-1 and TRBJ2-1, with 7 nucleotides matching TRBD2. CDR3 length: 16 amino acids. The ends lost 4 bases at V and 4 bases at J; junction bases unmatched: 10. Per the germline V gene, CDR1 is LGHDT and CDR2 is YNNKEL (reference sequence). CDR3 sequence reads: CASSRALAGVYNEQFF. In nucleotides, the CDR3 is TGTGCCAGCAGCCGGGCCCTCGCGGGGGTTTACAATGAGCAGTTCTTC.

In its sample, this clonotype was seen many times. The rearrangement uses TRBV29-1 and TRBJ2-3; maybe TRBD2 (6 bases). This CDR3 contains 14 residues. The germline V gene has CDR1 SQVTM and CDR2 ANQGSEA. V lost 8 bases, J lost 5 bases, and 20 bases lay in between. Written as DNA, the CDR3 is TGCAGCTGGGGACCGGGAGACGTTGGAGATACGCAGTATTTT. It specifies CSWGPGDVGDTQYF.

This clonotype was observed a few times. The chain couples TRBV29-1 to TRBJ2-1, with TRBD2 matching 8 bases. Germline CDR1 and CDR2: SQVTM and ANQGSEA. There are 17 residues in the CDR3. J gave up 6 bases and V 1 base, and 14 bases lay outside the gene matches. The chain's CDR3 is CSVEGGLAGIVVNEQFF. CDR3 sequence (DNA): TGCAGCGTTGAAGGAGGGTTAGCGGGAATAGTTGTCAATGAGCAGTTCTTC.

The chain joins TRBV5-4 to TRBJ2-2; no firm D call. Trimming shortened V by 3 bases and J by 5 bases, and 14 bases separated the two germline ends. The germline V gene has CDR1 SGHNT and CDR2 YYREEE (reference sequence). The CDR3 extends over 15 amino acids. Written as DNA, the CDR3 is TGTGCCAGCAGCTCGAGAGCGTCGCTGACCGGGGAGCTGTTTTTT. Protein: CASSSRASLTGELFF.

This clonotype was recorded many times. The chain combines TRBV2 with TRBJ1-2, with D perhaps matching TRBD1 (5 bases). Germline V gene lookup returns CDR1 SNHLY and CDR2 FYNNEI. The CDR3 is 16 residues long. Trimming cost V 2 bases and J 4 bases, with 17 bases left between them. The CDR3 DNA reads as TGTGCCAGCAGTGAACCCTCCGCAAGTGGGGGCTATGGCTACACCTTC. Translation gives CASSEPSASGGYGYTF.

V gene TRBV28 combines with J gene TRBJ1-2; unclear D gene. Deletions cut 9 bases from V and 7 bases from J, with 15 bases between. This CDR3 comprises 12 residues. The V gene's germline CDR1 is MDHEN and CDR2 SYDVKM. CDR3 region: CASSNQAVGYTF. CDR3 sequence (DNA): TGTGCCAGTTCCAACCAGGCGGTTGGCTACACCTTC.